This T cell receptor beta chain came from a study of blood T cell repertoires in COVID-19. Study-wide background: The United States, Italy and Spain supplied acute and convalescent COVID-19 samples. PBMCs, B-cell-depleted T cells, or T cells were the source of the cDNA or gDNA that made up the material.

Original analysis: Researchers report that nucleated cell counts were estimated from reference gene primer amplification. Sequencing used immunoSEQ multiplex PCR; TCRdb keeps in-frame clones, though not all of them. V and J calls and clone size are copied from that table; D and trimming were computed from the DNA. The sample records 200,000 to 250,000 clones, around 84% being singletons. Germline V CDR1 and CDR2: SGHTA, FQGTGA. Trimming left V 5 bases short and J 7 bases short, with 15 bases between. The CDR3 sequence is 14 residues long. Sequenced input: peripheral blood. The rearrangement joins TRBV7-3 to TRBJ2-1; D remains ambiguous. The receptor was isolated from a man aged 55 to 70 with acute or convalescent COVID-19. CDR3 sequence: CASSRGLDLNEQFF. The DNA of the CDR3 is TGTGCCAGCAGCCGAGGTCTAGATCTGAATGAGCAGTTCTTC.